This TCR beta chain was identified during a study of OX40 agonist ivuxolimab in advanced cancers. Regarding the study in general: Ivuxolimab was a fully human IgG2 agonistic monoclonal antibody targeting the costimulatory receptor OX40 (CD134). Of the approximately 50 dose-escalation patients, hepatocellular carcinoma was present in some 19, melanoma in around 15, renal cell carcinoma in 9 and head and neck cancer in 9. Prior anti-PD-1, anti-PD-L1 or anti-CTLA-4 therapy was permitted, and less than 45% of dose-escalation patients had received checkpoint inhibitors. Three dose-escalation patients achieved partial responses, one with hepatocellular carcinoma and two with cutaneous melanoma. The dose-escalation cohort was roughly 83% male with a mean age of about 60 years, ranging from roughly 20 to 85. Intravenous ivuxolimab was administered to patients every 2 weeks at six dose levels: 0.01, 0.1, 0.3, 1.5, 3 and 10 mg/kg. The monotherapy dose-escalation portion (N ≈ 55 patients) of the phase I ivuxolimab trial is reported in the paper. Peripheral TCRbeta sequencing was intended to test whether TCR sequence diversity was altered and clonal T-cell expansion was caused by ivuxolimab.

Trimmed from V: 3 bases; trimmed from J: 3 bases; junction bases lacking a gene match: 7. CDR1 and CDR2 are read off the germline V gene as SGHRS and YFSETQ. Inclusive of the bounding cysteine and phenylalanine, the CDR3 is 16 residues long. The CDR3 DNA has 48 bases and is translated from base 1. The trial excluded patients who had a history of autoimmune disease or who were on systemic immunosuppression. Peripheral blood for TCR sequencing was collected from all dose cohorts at baseline, on cycle 4 day 1, and on cycle 7 day 1. The samples were drawn from a first-in-human, open-label, multicenter phase I dose-escalation trial of ivuxolimab. Adults with locally advanced or metastatic melanoma, renal cell carcinoma, hepatocellular carcinoma or head and neck squamous cell carcinoma were enrolled in the trial. Before TCR sequencing, CD4+ and CD8+ T cells were separately sorted from peripheral blood.

About this clone itself: Which antigen it targets is not known. Base qualities are not at hand, and no much larger clone is one base apart.

The research as a whole found: Clonal expansion of both CD4+ and CD8+ blood T cells was observed from baseline to week 6 at doses 0.1 to 3.0 mg/kg. After ivuxolimab, more expanded clones were found on average in CD8+ T cells than in CD4+ T cells. The antigen specificity of the peripheral T cells that underwent clonal expansion was not determined. In the 0.1-3.0 mg/kg groups, partial responders had among the lowest normalized peripheral clonal expansion, particularly in CD8+ T cells. Low levels of normalized T-cell clonal expansion were also seen in some patients who did not respond.

To sequence the TCRbeta CDR3 region, genomic DNA was isolated from the sorted cells. The immunoSEQ Assay was used for sequencing of TCRbeta CDR3 regions. TCRdb provides this immuneACCESS table in a form limited to in-frame rearrangements. Some clones are lacking; in checked studies, under half of them reflect an unresolved V gene, and why the rest are absent is not known. The sample data list roughly 86,000 clones, and 86% of these were observed just once. Under 2.5% of the sample is in the top ten clones. The receptor was derived from an adult with an advanced solid tumor such as melanoma, head and neck, liver or kidney cancer. The sequence is built from TRBV5-1 and TRBJ2-3, with TRBD2 matching 10 junction bases. This specimen consisted of CD4+ or CD8+ T cells sorted from blood, obtained in a trial of the OX40 agonist ivuxolimab. The encoded CDR3 is CASSSAAGGPTDTQYF. The DNA sequence is as follows: TGCGCCAGCAGCTCCGCAGCGGGAGGGCCGACAGATACGCAGTATTTT.